Each of the 23 T cell receptor beta chains below was sequenced from the same sample in a study of blood T cell repertoires in COVID-19. Method: immunoSEQ multiplex PCR; TCRdb's copy keeps in-frame clones and lacks some. The sample lists around 60,000 clones; around 90% were seen once. Source material: peripheral blood. The receptors were gathered from a man aged 55-75 years with active COVID-19.

V usage is TRBV10-3 and J usage is TRBJ1-5; unclear D gene. Trimming stripped 4 bases from V and 2 bases from J, with 9 bases between. CDR1 ENHRY and CDR2 SYGVKD come from the germline V gene. This CDR3 contains 14 residues. The CDR3 coding sequence is TGTGCCATCAGTGCAGCCCTAGGCAATCAGCCCCAGCATTTT. This translates into CAISAALGNQPQHF.

The chain carries TRBV27 and TRBJ2-7, with D tentatively TRBD2 (7 bases). The germline V gene encodes CDR1 MNHEY and CDR2 SMNVEV (reference sequence). The CDR3 runs 15 residues. V lost 1 base and J lost 7, with 17 bases in between. The CDR3 spells CASSLFAGALSEQYF. DNA of the CDR3: TGTGCCAGCAGTTTATTTGCGGGGGCGCTGAGTGAGCAGTACTTC.

The chain recombines TRBV7-2 with TRBJ1-5; no clear D gene. The V and J ends lost 5 bases and 4 bases respectively, with 15 bases between them. From germline, CDR1 is SGHTA and CDR2 FQGNSA. The CDR3 sequence is 15 residues long. This chain's CDR3 is CASSRRGDGNQPQHF. DNA of the CDR3: TGTGCCAGCAGCAGACGCGGGGATGGAAATCAGCCCCAGCATTTT.

This chain connects TRBV6-5 to TRBJ2-5, with 9 bases matching TRBD2. Germline CDR1 and CDR2: MNHEY and SVGAGI. This CDR3 has 14 amino acids. The junction had 6 bases not matched to a gene; V was cut back by 7 bases and J by 3 bases. Here the CDR3 DNA reads TGTGCCAGCACCAGGGCTAGCGGGGAAGAGACCCAGTACTTC. Its translation: CASTRASGEETQYF.

This rearrangement joins TRBV6-5 to TRBJ1-3, with D possibly matching TRBD1 (5 bases). The germline V and J ends were trimmed by 2 bases and 4 bases, with 12 bases remaining between them. Germline V CDR1 and CDR2: MNHEY, SVGAGI. The CDR3 has 15 amino acids. Here the CDR3 DNA reads TGTGCCAGCAGTTACGCGCAGGGTAGAGGAAACACCATATATTTT. Protein product: CASSYAQGRGNTIYF.

The J gene is TRBJ2-3, the V gene TRBV25-1; D uncertain. The CDR3 extends over 17 amino acids. V dropped 1 base and J dropped 0 bases, with 14 bases sitting between them. CDR1 is MGHDK, CDR2 SYGVNS, per germline. The CDR3 is CASSESGLTASTDTQYF. CDR3 in DNA: TGTGCCAGCAGTGAATCGGGTTTGACGGCGAGCACAGATACGCAGTATTTT.

The V call is TRBV4-1, the J call TRBJ2-5; D is possibly TRBD2 (6 bases). Germline V lookup: CDR1 MGHRA, CDR2 YSYEKL. This CDR3 is built from 14 residues. The V end lost 2 bases, the J end lost 5 bases, and 12 bases lay between the germline ends. This CDR3 reads CASSQPGVGETQYF. The CDR3 DNA follows: TGCGCCAGCAGCCAACCGGGGGTCGGGGAGACCCAGTACTTC.

The rearrangement uses TRBV28 and TRBJ1-1; D might be TRBD1 (5 bases). The CDR3 length is 15 residues. Germline CDR1 is MDHEN and CDR2 is SYDVKM. With 6 bases removed from V and 0 bases from J, the gap between germline ends came to 14 bases. The CDR3 sequence is CASRGHLRLNTEAFF. CDR3 in DNA: TGTGCCAGCAGGGGGCACCTCCGCCTGAACACTGAAGCTTTCTTT.

This clone has more than one count but fewer than ten. The chain uses TRBV30 and TRBJ1-5, with a weak D call TRBD1 (5 bases). Trimming removed 0 bases at V and 2 bases at J, with 17 bases between. The CDR3 length is 17 residues. The V gene's germline CDR1 is GTSNPN and CDR2 SVGIG (reference sequence). The CDR3 sequence is CAWSVPGAAGGNQPQHF. CDR3 DNA sequence: TGTGCCTGGAGTGTACCCGGGGCCGCGGGAGGCAATCAGCCCCAGCATTTT.

The CDR3 nucleotides are TGTGCCAGCTCACCAATCGCAGGGGTACTTAGGTCTGGAAAACTGTTTTTT. It yields the protein CASSPIAGVLRSGKLFF. This chain joins TRBV18 and TRBJ1-4; D may be TRBD1 (6 bases). The V end was cut by 2 bases, the J end by 10 bases, with 23 bases between. The CDR3 is made up of 17 amino acids. The germline V gene has CDR1 KGHSH and CDR2 LQKENI.

The CDR3 is CASSQEDREITEAFF. The CDR3 bases are TGTGCCAGCAGCCAAGAGGACAGGGAGATAACTGAAGCTTTCTTT. The genes are TRBV3-1 (or the pseudogene TRBV3-2) and TRBJ1-1; the match to TRBD1 covers 8 bases. CDR1 is LGHDT, CDR2 YNNKEL, per germline (reference sequence). The CDR3 consists of 15 residues. With V trimmed by 0 bases and J by 5 bases, 5 bases remained unmatched.

The chain employs TRBV30 and TRBJ1-2, with D tentatively TRBD1 (6 bases). The CDR3 runs 13 residues. The V gene lost 6 bases and the J gene lost 7 bases, with 18 bases spanning the gap. The germline CDR1 and CDR2 sequences are GTSNPN and SVGIG (reference sequence). This CDR3 is CACQEQGVGGYTF. The CDR3 DNA reads TGTGCCTGCCAGGAACAGGGAGTAGGTGGCTACACCTTC.

The chain recombines TRBV28 with TRBJ2-3, with a tentative D call TRBD2 (6 bases). Germline values: CDR1 MDHEN, CDR2 SYDVKM. The V end lost 5 bases, the J end lost 0 bases, and 18 bases lay between the germline ends. The CDR3 spans 17 residues. Written as DNA, the CDR3 is TGTGCCAGCAGTCCCCCAATAGGGGCGGGAAGCACAGATACGCAGTATTTT. This translates into CASSPPIGAGSTDTQYF.

The genes are TRBV4-3 and TRBJ2-1; the match to TRBD2 covers 7 bases. V lost 0 bases, J lost 7 bases, and 9 bases stayed unmatched. This CDR3 is 16 amino acids long. Germline-derived CDR1 and CDR2 are LGHNA and YSLEER. CDR3 nucleotide sequence: TGCGCCAGCAGCCAAGATTGGCGGGAGATTCAGAATGAGCAGTTCTTC. Translating gives CASSQDWREIQNEQFF.

This clone has only a few counts. The chain has TRBV7-9 and TRBJ1-1; D is unclear. Germline CDR1 is SEHNR and CDR2 is FQNEAQ (reference sequence). V lost 7 bases to trimming and J lost 0 bases, with 6 bases between them. The CDR3 covers 12 residues. The CDR3 nucleotides read TGTGCCAGCACCACTATGAACACTGAAGCTTTCTTT. Its translation is CASTTMNTEAFF.

The rearrangement joins TRBV5-4 to TRBJ1-2; D remains unclear. Trimming took off 0 bases at V and 3 bases at J, with 6 bases between the two ends. The CDR3 has 13 amino acids. Looked up from germline, CDR1 is SGHNT and CDR2 is YYREEE (reference sequence). The chain's CDR3 is CASSLDSYYGYTF. CDR3 nucleotides: TGTGCCAGCAGCTTGGACAGTTACTATGGCTACACCTTC.

The V and J genes are TRBV2 and TRBJ1-6; no reliable D call. This CDR3 contains 16 residues. V lost 6 bases, J lost 0 bases, and 12 bases lay in between. CDR1 is SNHLY and CDR2 is FYNNEI in the germline V gene. For the CDR3, the DNA is TGTGCCAGCAGGCCTCTTCCTAGCTCCTATAATTCACCCCTCCACTTT. Translation gives CASRPLPSSYNSPLHF.

V usage is TRBV28 and J usage is TRBJ2-5; TRBD2 agrees at 8 bases. Germline CDR1 reads MDHEN; CDR2 reads SYDVKM. The CDR3 contains 13 residues. V trimming: 5 bases; J trimming: 5 bases; junction bases outside the gene matches: 4. For the CDR3, the DNA is TGTGCCAGCAGTACGGGGGGGTGGGAGACCCAGTACTTC. It encodes CASSTGGWETQYF. Complete variable domain (other parts from reference TRBV28 and TRBJ2-5): DVKVTQSSRYLVKRTGEKVFLECVQDMDHENMFWYRQDPGLGLRLIYFSYDVKMKEKGDIPEGYSVSREKKERFSLILESASTNQTSMYLCASSTGGWETQYFGPGTRLLVL.

This clone has only one observation. The gene calls are TRBV4-1 and TRBJ1-2; 10 bases are shared with TRBD1. The V segment lost 4 bases and the J segment 6 bases; nucleotides outside the gene matches: 5. Germline loops: CDR1 MGHRA, CDR2 YSYEKL. CDR3 length: 14 amino acids. This chain's CDR3 is CASSRDRGKNGYTF. The DNA for the CDR3 is TGCGCCAGCAGCCGGGACAGGGGTAAAAATGGCTACACCTTC.

The V and J genes are TRBV6-6 and TRBJ2-7; the match to TRBD1 covers 7 bases. The junction had 5 bases not matched to a gene; V was cut back by 6 bases and J by 0 bases. The CDR3 totals 14 residues. The germline V gene has CDR1 MNHNY and CDR2 SVGAGI (reference sequence). The CDR3 DNA reads as TGTGCCAGCAGGGCTGCAGGGGGCTCCTACGAGCAGTACTTC. It encodes CASRAAGGSYEQYF.

The chain combines TRBV3-1 (or the pseudogene TRBV3-2) with TRBJ1-1; 9 bases match TRBD1. The CDR3 has 17 amino acids. CDR1 LGHDT and CDR2 YNNKEL come from the germline V gene (reference sequence). Trimming cost V 4 bases and J 6 bases; bases outside gene matches: 15. CDR3 sequence (DNA): TGTGCCAGCAGCCTAAGGGGACAGGGAGGGGGAGCGGCTGAAGCTTTCTTT. As protein: CASSLRGQGGGAAEAFF.

V and J are TRBV5-1 and TRBJ2-1; 11 bases map to TRBD2. From germline, CDR1 is SGHRS and CDR2 YFSETQ. This CDR3 is built from 16 residues. Trimming cost V 0 bases and J 4 bases; bases outside gene matches: 3. The DNA for the CDR3 is TGCGCCAGCAGCTTGGTGTCTAGCGGGGGGTACAATGAGCAGTTCTTC. Translating gives CASSLVSSGGYNEQFF.

Details on this clone: The DNA is omitted, as the CDR3 cannot be located on it reliably, and the CDR3 follows TCRdb's listing. The chain recombines TRBV6-5 with TRBJ1-5. CDR1 and CDR2 (germline): MNHEY, SVGAGI. The CDR3 spans 12 residues, counting both ends. CDR3 sequence reads: CASSSSGQPQHF.